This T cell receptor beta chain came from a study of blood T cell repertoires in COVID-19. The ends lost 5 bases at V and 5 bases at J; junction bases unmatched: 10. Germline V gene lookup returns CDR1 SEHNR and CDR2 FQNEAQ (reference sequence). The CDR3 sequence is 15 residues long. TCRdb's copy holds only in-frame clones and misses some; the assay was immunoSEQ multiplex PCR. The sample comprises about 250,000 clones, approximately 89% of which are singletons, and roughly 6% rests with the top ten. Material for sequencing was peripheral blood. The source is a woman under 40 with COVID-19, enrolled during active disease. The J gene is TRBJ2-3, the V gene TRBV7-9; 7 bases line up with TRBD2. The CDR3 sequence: CASSTRGDSLDTQYF. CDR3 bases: TGTGCCAGCAGCACCCGGGGGGACTCTTTAGATACGCAGTATTTT.